The following is a T cell receptor beta chain sequence with its context. No antigen is known for it. Trimming took 7 bases from V and 3 from J; bases not matched to a gene: 8. The CDR3 is 15 residues long. Germline assignment: CDR1 LNHDA and CDR2 SQIVND (reference sequence). The data derive from a study of T cells after yellow fever vaccination. The TCR cDNA carried a universal primer site and UMIs from 5'RACE template switching. TCRdb reprocessed the 5' RACE reads with MiXCR, giving one entry per CDR3 protein. The table includes about 350,000 distinct CDR3 sequences, roughly 8.4% detected once. Regarding the study as a whole: Abundant bulk-derived clonotypes could contaminate FACS-sorted repertoires. Overall, a small share of clonotypes was seen in both CD4 and CD8 compartments. Once the booster was given, most primary-vaccination clones reappeared, at roughly 96% for CD4 and more than 85% for CD8.

Here the sequenced sample was PBMCs, taken more than 35 days after the first yellow fever vaccination. This TCR was sampled from a man between 18 and 29 years old who received the YFV17D yellow fever vaccine. The rearrangement uses TRBV19 and TRBJ2-3; 9 bases fit TRBD1. Written as DNA, the CDR3 is TGTGCCAGTACCCAGCGGGACAGGGTTACAGATACGCAGTATTTT. Encoded protein: CASTQRDRVTDTQYF.